Below, 27 T cell receptor beta chains from the same sample are listed, as sequenced in a study of human T cells and chemical hapten exposure. TCRdb fed the 5' RACE reads into MiXCR, producing one record per CDR3 protein. The table includes 100,000 to 120,000 distinct CDR3 sequences, roughly 19% detected once. Total RNA extraction was carried out from unfractionated whole blood. All receptors derive from a human donor in good health.

The chain combines TRBV2 with TRBJ2-7, with 9 bases fitting TRBD2. Germline-derived CDR1 and CDR2 are SNHLY and FYNNEI. The J segment lost 3 bases and the V segment lost 8 bases, leaving 20 bases of the junction unmatched. The CDR3 runs to 18 residues. The CDR3 loop is CASRLGGSASGNYYEQYF. CDR3 DNA sequence: TGTGCCAGCCGACTGGGGGGTTCGGCTAGCGGGAACTACTACGAGCAGTACTTC.

The V and J genes are TRBV27 and TRBJ2-3, with TRBD1 identical over 9 bases. V shed 7 bases and J 1 base; nucleotides not matched to a gene: 6. Germline V gene data show CDR1 as MNHEY and CDR2 as SMNVEV (reference sequence). This CDR3 has 15 amino acids. DNA for the CDR3: TGTGCCAGCACCAACAGGGGGCAAGGCACAGATACGCAGTATTTT. This encodes CASTNRGQGTDTQYF.

The chain's CDR3 is CASSSGQGNYEQYF. CDR3 sequence (DNA): TGTGCCAGCAGTTCCGGACAGGGTAACTACGAGCAGTACTTC. The chain has TRBV6-2 or TRBV6-3 and TRBJ2-7, with 8 bases that match TRBD1. The CDR3 extends over 14 amino acids. V gave up 4 bases and J gave up 3 bases; unmatched junction bases: 5. The germline CDR1 and CDR2 sequences are MNHEY and SVGEGT.

In this sample, this clonotype turned up a few times. The V and J genes are TRBV7-9 and TRBJ1-5; D perhaps matches TRBD1 (6 bases). This CDR3 comprises 14 residues. In germline, CDR1 is SEHNR, CDR2 FQNEAQ (reference sequence). Between the trimmed V and J ends, which lost 6 bases and 3 bases, there was a span of 12 bases. CDR3 DNA: TGTGCCAGCAGTTTGTCAGGGGACAATCAGCCCCAGCATTTT. Translation gives CASSLSGDNQPQHF.

The J gene is TRBJ1-6, the V gene TRBV5-1, with TRBD1 identical over 7 bases. The CDR3 covers 14 residues. Germline V lookup: CDR1 SGHRS, CDR2 YFSETQ. Trimming removed 5 bases from V and 7 bases from J; junction bases left unmatched: 6. The CDR3 loop is CASRTGTENSPLHF. CDR3 sequence (DNA): TGCGCCAGCAGGACCGGGACAGAGAATTCACCCCTCCACTTT.

This clonotype was counted a few times. The DNA for the CDR3 is TGTGCCAGCTCACCACCGTTTGGTCAGGTACGTGAGCAGTTCTTC. The encoded protein is CASSPPFGQVREQFF. The V and J genes are TRBV18 and TRBJ2-1, with D unclear. The CDR3 is made up of 15 amino acids. Germline V gene lookup returns CDR1 KGHSH and CDR2 LQKENI. Trimming shortened V by 0 bases and J by 9 bases, and 15 bases separated the two germline ends.

The genes are TRBV5-1 and TRBJ2-1; D possibly corresponds to TRBD1 (7 bases). Germline lookup yields CDR1 SGHRS and CDR2 YFSETQ. The germline V and J ends were trimmed by 4 bases and 7 bases, with 12 bases remaining between them. CDR3 length equals 13 residues. CDR3 DNA sequence: TGCGCCAGCAGCCATCAGGGGGGAAATGAGCAGTTCTTC. This encodes CASSHQGGNEQFF.

This chain connects TRBV27 to TRBJ2-6; D gene unclear. The CDR3 covers 19 residues. Germline V lookup: CDR1 MNHEY, CDR2 SMNVEV (reference sequence). V was cut by 2 bases and J by 0 bases, with 17 bases left in between. CDR3 loop: CASSLIGPRPSSGANVLTF. The CDR3 DNA follows: TGTGCCAGCAGTTTAATCGGGCCCCGGCCGAGCTCTGGGGCCAACGTCCTGACTTTC.

For this clonotype: A read error may account for a junction end that differs from germline. The J gene is TRBJ2-2, the V gene TRBV7-7; tentative D call: TRBD2 (5 bases). Germline V gene data show CDR1 as SSHAT and CDR2 as FNYEAQ (reference sequence). The CDR3 covers 14 residues. CDR3 in DNA: TGTGCTAGCAGCCCGGGTCGGGGCACCGGGGAGCTGTTTTTT. Protein: CASSPGRGTGELFF.

The chain recombines TRBV11-1 with TRBJ2-7; the D is unclear. In germline, CDR1 is SGHAT, CDR2 FQDESV (reference sequence). The CDR3 extends over 14 amino acids. Trimming took off 0 bases at V and 6 bases at J, with 12 bases between the two ends. The CDR3 protein is CASSLAARSTEQYF. DNA of the CDR3: TGTGCCAGCAGCTTAGCAGCTCGCAGCACCGAGCAGTACTTC.

This clonotype was counted many times. The genes are TRBV27 and TRBJ2-7; a possible D gene is TRBD2 (6 bases). The germline gives CDR1 MNHEY, CDR2 SMNVEV (reference sequence). Between the trimmed V and J ends, which lost 3 bases and 6 bases, there was a span of 21 bases. This CDR3 region has 16 residues. This CDR3 reads CASSFRAAGAGPEQYF. The CDR3 DNA reads TGTGCCAGCAGTTTTCGCGCAGCGGGTGCCGGGCCCGAGCAGTACTTC.

CDR3 region: CASSLKGTGALWNTEAFF. DNA of the CDR3: TGCGCCAGCAGCTTGAAGGGGACAGGGGCTCTTTGGAACACTGAAGCTTTCTTT. The chain employs TRBV5-1 and TRBJ1-1, with 10 nucleotides matching TRBD1. The trim removed 1 base at V and 1 base at J, leaving 10 bases unmatched. The germline V gene encodes CDR1 SGHRS and CDR2 YFSETQ. The CDR3 contains 18 residues.

The rearrangement uses TRBV27 and TRBJ2-3; 12 nucleotides match TRBD2. This CDR3 comprises 15 residues. V was clipped by 3 bases and J by 7 bases; unmatched bases: 5. Germline values: CDR1 MNHEY, CDR2 SMNVEV (reference sequence). The CDR3 region is CASSFGLAGKYTQYF. In nucleotides, the CDR3 is TGTGCCAGCAGTTTTGGACTAGCGGGAAAGTATACGCAGTATTTT.

This rearrangement joins TRBV18 to TRBJ2-6, with D hard to call. With 1 base removed from V and 3 bases from J, the gap between germline ends came to 7 bases. Germline-derived CDR1 and CDR2 are KGHSH and LQKENI. The length of the CDR3 is 15 residues. The CDR3 sequence is CASSPLGSGANVLTF. In DNA form, the CDR3 reads TGTGCCAGCTCACCACTAGGTAGTGGGGCCAACGTCCTGACTTTC.

The chain joins TRBV7-8 to TRBJ2-3; 10 bases agree with TRBD2. This CDR3 has 18 amino acids. The germline CDR1 and CDR2 sequences are SGHVS and FQNEAQ. Germline trimming cut 2 bases from V and 5 bases from J; bases unmatched to any gene: 13. The CDR3 protein is CASSLRSVDPSGRDTQYF. In nucleotides, the CDR3 is TGTGCCAGCAGCTTAAGGTCTGTGGACCCTAGCGGGAGAGATACGCAGTATTTT.

This chain uses TRBV28 with TRBJ1-1, with D unresolved. V was clipped by 4 bases and J by 6 bases, with 9 bases between them. Germline V gene lookup returns CDR1 MDHEN and CDR2 SYDVKM. The CDR3 is made up of 12 amino acids. The DNA for the CDR3 is TGTGCCAGCAGTTCTGTAAGAGCTGAAGCTTTCTTT. It specifies CASSSVRAEAFF. The full variable domain, in which reference TRBV28 and TRBJ1-1 provide the parts outside the CDR3, is DVKVTQSSRYLVKRTGEKVFLECVQDMDHENMFWYRQDPGLGLRLIYFSYDVKMKEKGDIPEGYSVSREKKERFSLILESASTNQTSMYLCASSSVRAEAFFGQGTRLTVV.

This clonotype was recorded a few times. The genes are TRBV2 and TRBJ1-5; no definite D call. Germline V gives CDR1 SNHLY, CDR2 FYNNEI. The germline V and J ends were trimmed by 8 bases and 0 bases, with 11 bases remaining between them. CDR3 size: 14 residues. The CDR3 DNA reads as TGTGCCAGCGGTTACAGATCTAGCAATCAGCCCCAGCATTTT. As protein: CASGYRSSNQPQHF.

This chain joins TRBV12-3 or TRBV12-4 and TRBJ1-1, with D perhaps matching TRBD1 (5 bases). The CDR3 spans 14 residues. V was pared by 6 bases and J by 2 bases, with 13 bases between. CDR3 sequence (DNA): TGTGCCAGCAGGACCCAGGGTTCAAACACTGAAGCTTTCTTT. Translation: CASRTQGSNTEAFF.

The rearrangement joins TRBV18 to TRBJ1-4; no clear D gene. The CDR3 has 16 amino acids. Trimming removed 6 bases from V and 8 bases from J, with 22 bases in between. Germline loops: CDR1 KGHSH, CDR2 LQKENI. The chain's CDR3 is CASSQTISHGREKLFF. CDR3 DNA: TGTGCCAGCTCGCAAACTATCAGTCACGGCAGAGAAAAACTGTTTTTT.

Turning to this clonotype: This CDR3 is missing its conserved last phenylalanine or tryptophan, likely due to a read error. Because the CDR3's place on the DNA is in doubt, the DNA is left out and the CDR3 is given as listed by TCRdb. This chain joins TRBV12-2 and TRBJ2-3; the listed D gene, TRBD2, was not tested against the DNA. TRBV12-2 is labeled a pseudogene. The CDR3 has 11 amino acids, counting both end residues. The CDR3 loop reads CASLWLSRQVE.

This clonotype was picked up a small number of times. The V gene is TRBV19, the J gene TRBJ2-5; 7 bases fit TRBD2. Germline loops: CDR1 LNHDA, CDR2 SQIVND (reference sequence). This CDR3 contains 13 residues. V shed 10 bases and J 7 bases; nucleotides not matched to a gene: 12. DNA of the CDR3: TGTGCCACTGACGGCAGGACGGGAGGGACCCAGTACTTC. Translation: CATDGRTGGTQYF.

This clonotype appeared a few times. The chain couples TRBV7-8 to TRBJ2-2; D is perhaps TRBD1 (6 bases). There are 14 residues in the CDR3. The germline V gene encodes CDR1 SGHVS and CDR2 FQNEAQ. V was pared by 5 bases and J by 6 bases, with 13 bases between. The CDR3 spells CASSAQQGPGELFF. CDR3 nucleotide sequence: TGTGCCAGCAGCGCCCAACAGGGCCCCGGGGAGCTGTTTTTT.

V and J are TRBV12-3 or TRBV12-4 and TRBJ2-4; a weak D match, TRBD2 (6 bases). The CDR3 spans 15 residues. The V end lost 6 bases, the J end lost 8 bases, and 20 bases lay between the germline ends. The CDR3 here is CASSQGLPDSDIQYF. DNA of the CDR3: TGTGCCAGCAGCCAGGGACTGCCGGATTCAGACATTCAGTACTTC.

CDR3 region: CAWSAGRAKSYEQYF. The CDR3 bases are TGTGCCTGGAGTGCGGGACGGGCTAAGTCCTACGAGCAGTACTTC. The rearrangement links TRBV30 to TRBJ2-7, with D perhaps matching TRBD1 or TRBD2 (5 bases each). V was pared by 1 base and J by 1 base, with 14 bases between. Looked up from germline, CDR1 is GTSNPN and CDR2 is SVGIG (reference sequence). The CDR3 extends over 15 amino acids.

The gene calls are TRBV20-1 and TRBJ2-3; 7 bases fit TRBD1. The trim removed 1 base at V and 5 bases at J, leaving 3 bases unmatched. The CDR3 has 13 residues. Per the germline V gene, CDR1 is DFQATT and CDR2 is SNEGSKA (reference sequence). The CDR3 bases are TGCAGTGCTAGAGGACAGGGAGAAGATACGCAGTATTTT. This sequence encodes CSARGQGEDTQYF.

The rearrangement uses TRBV5-4 and TRBJ2-7, with D perhaps being TRBD1 or TRBD2 (5 bases each). Trimming took off 4 bases at V and 5 bases at J, with 19 bases between the two ends. The CDR3 has 15 amino acids. CDR1 SGHNT and CDR2 YYREEE come from the germline V gene (reference sequence). In nucleotides, the CDR3 is TGTGCCAGCAGCCTCCCGGGGCTAGCCAACAACGAGCAGTACTTC. It specifies CASSLPGLANNEQYF. Variable domain in full (rest from reference TRBV5-4 and TRBJ2-7): ETGVTQSPTHLIKTRGQQVTLRCSSQSGHNTVSWYQQALGQGPQFIFQYYREEENGRGNFPPRFSGLQFPNYSSELNVNALELDDSALYLCASSLPGLANNEQYFGPGTRLTVT.

This clonotype occurred a few times. The chain carries TRBV6-6 and TRBJ1-5; 7 bases fit TRBD1. Germline loops: CDR1 MNHNY, CDR2 SVGAGI (reference sequence). There are 15 residues in the CDR3. V shed 2 bases, J shed 7 bases, and the junction held 8 bases outside the gene matches. CDR3 loop: CASSYLTGVNQPQHF. The CDR3 region has the DNA TGTGCCAGCAGTTACCTTACAGGGGTAAACCAGCCCCAGCATTTT.